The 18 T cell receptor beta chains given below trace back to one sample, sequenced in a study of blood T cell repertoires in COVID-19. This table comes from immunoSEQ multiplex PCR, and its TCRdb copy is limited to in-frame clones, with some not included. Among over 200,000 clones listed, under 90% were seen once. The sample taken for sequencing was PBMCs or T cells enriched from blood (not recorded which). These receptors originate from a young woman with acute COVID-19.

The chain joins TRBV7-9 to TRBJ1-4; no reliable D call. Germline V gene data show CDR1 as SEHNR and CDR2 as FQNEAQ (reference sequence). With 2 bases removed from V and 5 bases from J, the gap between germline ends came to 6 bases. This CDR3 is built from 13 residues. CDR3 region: CASSLLVNEKLFF. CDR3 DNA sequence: TGTGCCAGCAGCTTATTAGTAAATGAAAAACTGTTTTTT.

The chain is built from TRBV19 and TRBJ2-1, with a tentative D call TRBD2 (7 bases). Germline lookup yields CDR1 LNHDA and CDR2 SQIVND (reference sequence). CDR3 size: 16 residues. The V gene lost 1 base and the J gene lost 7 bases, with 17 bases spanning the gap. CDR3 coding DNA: TGTGCCAGTAGTATAGCGGGGGGCGCGGTCTTTAATGAGCAGTTCTTC. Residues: CASSIAGGAVFNEQFF.

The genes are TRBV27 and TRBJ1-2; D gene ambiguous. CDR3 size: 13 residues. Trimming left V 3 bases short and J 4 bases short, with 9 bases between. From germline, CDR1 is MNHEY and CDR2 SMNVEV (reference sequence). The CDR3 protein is CASSFSLSYGYTF. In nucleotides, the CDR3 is TGTGCCAGCAGTTTCTCTCTGAGCTATGGCTACACCTTC.

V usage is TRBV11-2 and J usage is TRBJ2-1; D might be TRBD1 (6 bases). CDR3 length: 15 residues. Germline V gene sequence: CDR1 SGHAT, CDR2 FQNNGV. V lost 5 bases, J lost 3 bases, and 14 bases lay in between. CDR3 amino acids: CASSHQTGHYNEQFF. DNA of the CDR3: TGTGCCAGCAGCCACCAGACAGGACACTACAATGAGCAGTTCTTC.

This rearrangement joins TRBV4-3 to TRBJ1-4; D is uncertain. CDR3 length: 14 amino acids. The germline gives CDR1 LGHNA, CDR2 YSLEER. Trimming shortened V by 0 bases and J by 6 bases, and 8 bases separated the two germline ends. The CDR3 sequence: CASSQDFGDEKLFF. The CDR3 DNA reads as TGCGCCAGCAGCCAAGATTTCGGGGATGAAAAACTGTTTTTT.

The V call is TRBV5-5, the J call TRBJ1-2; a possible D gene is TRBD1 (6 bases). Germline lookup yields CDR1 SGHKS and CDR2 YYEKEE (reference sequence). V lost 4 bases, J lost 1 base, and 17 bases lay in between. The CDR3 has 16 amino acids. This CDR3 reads CASSAPNREGNYGYTF. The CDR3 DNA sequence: TGTGCCAGCAGCGCGCCTAACAGGGAGGGTAACTATGGCTACACCTTC.

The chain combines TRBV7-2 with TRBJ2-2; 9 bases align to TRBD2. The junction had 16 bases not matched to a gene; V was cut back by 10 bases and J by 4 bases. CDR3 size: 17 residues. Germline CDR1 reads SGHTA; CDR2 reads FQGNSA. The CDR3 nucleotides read TGTGCCATACCCCGGGGAGCAGCGGGGGGCCGCACCGGGGAGCTGTTTTTT. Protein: CAIPRGAAGGRTGELFF.

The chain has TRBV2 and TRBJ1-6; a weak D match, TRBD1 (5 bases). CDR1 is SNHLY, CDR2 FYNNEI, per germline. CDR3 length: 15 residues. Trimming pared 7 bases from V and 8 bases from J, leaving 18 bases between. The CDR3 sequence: CASTQGSGRDSPLHF. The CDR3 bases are TGTGCCAGCACGCAGGGAAGTGGGAGGGATTCACCCCTCCACTTT. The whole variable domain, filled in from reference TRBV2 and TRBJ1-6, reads EPEVTQTPSHQVTQMGQEVILRCVPISNHLYFYWYRQILGQKVEFLVSFYNNEISEKSEIFDDQFSVERPDGSNFTLKIRSTKLEDSAMYFCASTQGSGRDSPLHFGNGTRLTVT.

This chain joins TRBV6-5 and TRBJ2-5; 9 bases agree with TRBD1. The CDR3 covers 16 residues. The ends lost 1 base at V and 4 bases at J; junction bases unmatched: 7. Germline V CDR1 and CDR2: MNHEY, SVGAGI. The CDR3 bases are TGTGCCAGCAGTTACTTTGGGACAGGGAGGGCAGAGACCCAGTACTTC. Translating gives CASSYFGTGRAETQYF.

Written as DNA, the CDR3 is TGCGCCAGCAGCTTAACGACAGGGGGCCCGAACACCGGGGAGCTGTTTTTT. It specifies CASSLTTGGPNTGELFF. V and J are TRBV5-1 and TRBJ2-2, with 10 positions matching TRBD1. The CDR3 sequence is 17 residues long. The V gene end was trimmed by 2 bases and the J gene end by 0 bases; junction bases not matched to a gene: 4. Per the germline V gene, CDR1 is SGHRS and CDR2 is YFSETQ.

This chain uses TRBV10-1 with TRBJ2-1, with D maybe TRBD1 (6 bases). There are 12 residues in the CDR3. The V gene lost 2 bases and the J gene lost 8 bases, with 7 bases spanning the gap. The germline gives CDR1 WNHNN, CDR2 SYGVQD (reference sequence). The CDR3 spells CASSENRDEQFF. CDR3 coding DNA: TGCGCCAGCAGTGAGAACAGGGATGAGCAGTTCTTC.

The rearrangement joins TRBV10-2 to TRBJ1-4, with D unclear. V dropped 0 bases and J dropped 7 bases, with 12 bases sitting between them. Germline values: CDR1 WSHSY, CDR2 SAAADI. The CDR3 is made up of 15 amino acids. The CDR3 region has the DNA TGCGCCAGCAGTGAGTCGAGGTCTCGGGTTGAAAAACTGTTTTTT. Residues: CASSESRSRVEKLFF.

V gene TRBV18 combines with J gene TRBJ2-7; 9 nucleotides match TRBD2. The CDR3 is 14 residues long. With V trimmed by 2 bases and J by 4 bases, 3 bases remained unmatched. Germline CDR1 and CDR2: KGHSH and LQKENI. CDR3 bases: TGTGCCAGCTCACCAGCGGGGGGGCCTTACGAGCAGTACTTC. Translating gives CASSPAGGPYEQYF.

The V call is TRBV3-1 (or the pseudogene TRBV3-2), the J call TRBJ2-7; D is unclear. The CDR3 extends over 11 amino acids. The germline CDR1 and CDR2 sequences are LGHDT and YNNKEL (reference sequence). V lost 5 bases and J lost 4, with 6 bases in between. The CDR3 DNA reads TGTGCCAGCAGCACAGCTTACGAGCAGTACTTC. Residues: CASSTAYEQYF.

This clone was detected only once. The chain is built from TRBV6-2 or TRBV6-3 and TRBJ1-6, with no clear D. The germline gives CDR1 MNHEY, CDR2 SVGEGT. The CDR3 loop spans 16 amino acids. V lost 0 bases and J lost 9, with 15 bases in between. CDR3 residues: CASSYSMMGEGSPLHF. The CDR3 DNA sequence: TGTGCCAGCAGTTACTCGATGATGGGCGAGGGTTCACCCCTCCACTTT.

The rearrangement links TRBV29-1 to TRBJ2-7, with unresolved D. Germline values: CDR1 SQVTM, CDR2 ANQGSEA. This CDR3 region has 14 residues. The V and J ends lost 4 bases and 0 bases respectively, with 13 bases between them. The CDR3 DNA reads TGCAGCGTTGTTTTAATGGAGAACTCCTACGAGCAGTACTTC. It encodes CSVVLMENSYEQYF.

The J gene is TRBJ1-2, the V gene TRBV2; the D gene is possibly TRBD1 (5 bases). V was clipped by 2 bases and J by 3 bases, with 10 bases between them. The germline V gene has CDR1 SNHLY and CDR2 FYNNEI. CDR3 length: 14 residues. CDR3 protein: CASSEYKGYYGYTF. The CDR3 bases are TGTGCCAGCAGTGAATACAAGGGGTACTATGGCTACACCTTC.

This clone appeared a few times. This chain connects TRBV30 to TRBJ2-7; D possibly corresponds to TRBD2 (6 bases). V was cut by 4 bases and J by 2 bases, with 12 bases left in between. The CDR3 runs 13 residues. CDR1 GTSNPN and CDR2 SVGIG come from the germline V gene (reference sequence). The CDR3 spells CAWNGLPTYEQYF. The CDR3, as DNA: TGTGCCTGGAACGGACTACCTACCTACGAGCAGTACTTC.